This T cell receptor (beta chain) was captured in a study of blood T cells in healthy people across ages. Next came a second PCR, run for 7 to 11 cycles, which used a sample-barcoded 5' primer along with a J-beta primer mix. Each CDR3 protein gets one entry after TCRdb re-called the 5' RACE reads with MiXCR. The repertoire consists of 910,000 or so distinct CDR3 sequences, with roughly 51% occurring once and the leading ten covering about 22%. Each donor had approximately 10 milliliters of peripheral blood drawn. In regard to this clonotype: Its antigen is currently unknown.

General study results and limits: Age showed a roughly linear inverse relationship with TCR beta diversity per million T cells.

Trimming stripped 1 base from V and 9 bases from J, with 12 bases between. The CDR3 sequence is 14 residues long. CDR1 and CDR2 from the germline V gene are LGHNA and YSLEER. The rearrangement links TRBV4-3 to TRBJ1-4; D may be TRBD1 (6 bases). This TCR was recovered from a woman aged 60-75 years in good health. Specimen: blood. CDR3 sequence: CASSQVNRDKKLFF. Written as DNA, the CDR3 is TGCGCCAGCAGCCAAGTCAACAGGGATAAAAAACTGTTTTTT.